Included here is one TCR beta chain sequence, with context. What it binds is not known. The CDR3 contains 16 residues. The germline CDR1 and CDR2 sequences are SGHRS and YFSETQ. Trimming stripped 3 bases from V and 5 bases from J, with 19 bases between. TCRdb keeps only in-frame clones here, not all; method: immunoSEQ multiplex PCR. The sample records some 100,000 clones, about 88% being singletons. This specimen comes from a study of OX40 agonist ivuxolimab in advanced cancers. On the study more broadly: Head and neck, renal cell, melanoma or hepatocellular carcinoma were the cancers that dose-escalation patients had. Antecedent anti-PD-1, anti-PD-L1 or anti-CTLA-4 therapy was permissible, with under 50% having received some.

Study observations and caveats: Clonal expansion was seen in CD4+ and CD8+ blood T cells by week 6 at 0.1 to 3.0 mg/kg.

The sample here was CD4+ or CD8+ T cells sorted from blood, taken in a trial of the OX40 agonist ivuxolimab. The TCR sequence derives from an adult with an advanced solid tumor such as melanoma, head and neck, liver or kidney cancer. The chain links TRBV5-1 to TRBJ2-3; D perhaps matches TRBD1 (6 bases). For the CDR3, the DNA is TGCGCCAGCAGCTCGTCCGGGACACCTAAGGGAGATACGCAGTATTTT. This codes for CASSSSGTPKGDTQYF.